These T cell receptor beta chains were read from a single sample in a study of blood T cell repertoires in COVID-19. TCRdb's table, derived via immunoSEQ multiplex PCR, lists solely in-frame clones and lacks some. The sample consists of about 180,000 clones, 70% to 80% of them appearing once. Sequenced input: PBMCs or T cells enriched from blood (not recorded which). These receptors were obtained from a man aged 55 to 70 who had been exposed to COVID-19. CDR3s include the opening cysteine and the closing phenylalanine or tryptophan. The D gene is left open where the match is weak. The size of a clone is reported for some rows only, either as once, few or many, or as a class for expanded clones.

CDR3 DNA: TGTGCCAGCAGCTCCGGACAGGTAGACACTGAAGCTTTCTTT
CDR3 protein: CASSSGQVDTEAFF
J gene: TRBJ1-1
V gene: TRBV11-2
clone size: NA
D gene: TRBD1

CDR3 DNA: TGCAGCGTGCTAACGGGACTCGGCTACGAGCAGTACTTC
CDR3 protein: CSVLTGLGYEQYF
J gene: TRBJ2-7
V gene: TRBV29-1
clone size: NA
D gene: NA

CDR3 DNA: TGTGCCACCGGGGACACCCTTACTAGCAATCAGCCCCAGCATTTT
CDR3 protein: CATGDTLTSNQPQHF
J gene: TRBJ1-5
V gene: TRBV19
clone size: NA
D gene: NA

CDR3 DNA: TGTGCCAGCTCACCACCGACGGGCGGGGCATTATACAATGAGCAGTTCTTC
CDR3 protein: CASSPPTGGALYNEQFF
J gene: TRBJ2-1
V gene: TRBV18
clone size: NA
D gene: NA

CDR3 DNA: TGTGCCAGCAGCAATATTGACAGGGGCGCAGATACGCAGTATTTT
CDR3 protein: CASSNIDRGADTQYF
J gene: TRBJ2-3
V gene: TRBV5-8
clone size: NA
D gene: TRBD1

CDR3 DNA: TGCGCCAGCAGCTTGGGGACAGGGGGCGTAAACACCGGGGAGCTGTTTTTT
CDR3 protein: CASSLGTGGVNTGELFF
J gene: TRBJ2-2
V gene: TRBV5-1
clone size: NA
D gene: TRBD1

CDR3 DNA: TGTGCCAGCAGTTTATCCCCAGGGTACCAGCATTTT
CDR3 protein: CASSLSPGYQHF
J gene: TRBJ1-5
V gene: TRBV28
clone size: NA
D gene: NA

CDR3 DNA: TGCGCCAGCAGCTTTCTAGCGGCCTCCTACGAGCAGTACTTC
CDR3 protein: CASSFLAASYEQYF
J gene: TRBJ2-7
V gene: TRBV5-1
clone size: NA
D gene: TRBD2

CDR3 DNA: TGTGCCAGCTCGGGACTCCGAGGGGGGGAGCTGTTTTTT
CDR3 protein: CASSGLRGGELFF
J gene: TRBJ2-2
V gene: TRBV12-3/TRBV12-4
clone size: NA
D gene: NA

CDR3 DNA: TGTGCCAGCAGCTTAGAAGTACACCGGGCGGGGAGCAATCAGCCCCAGCATTTT
CDR3 protein: CASSLEVHRAGSNQPQHF
J gene: TRBJ1-5
V gene: TRBV7-2
clone size: once
D gene: NA

CDR3 DNA: TGTGCCAGCAGCTCGTCACCGGGACTGAACACCAGGGAGCTGTTTTTT
CDR3 protein: CASSSSPGLNTRELFF
J gene: TRBJ2-2
V gene: TRBV7-2
clone size: NA
D gene: NA

CDR3 DNA: TGTGCCAGCAGCCTAGGGGGGACAGGGTACACAGATACGCAGTATTTT
CDR3 protein: CASSLGGTGYTDTQYF
J gene: TRBJ2-3
V gene: TRBV11-3
clone size: once
D gene: TRBD1

CDR3 DNA: TGTGCCACCAGGGCAGGGAACACTGAAGCTTTCTTT
CDR3 protein: CATRAGNTEAFF
J gene: TRBJ1-1
V gene: TRBV6-4
clone size: NA
D gene: NA

CDR3 DNA: TGTGCCAGCAGGGTAACAGGGCCCCCGTTAGCTAACTATGGCTACACCTTC
CDR3 protein: CASRVTGPPLANYGYTF
J gene: TRBJ1-2
V gene: TRBV28
clone size: NA
D gene: NA

CDR3 DNA: TGTGCCAGCAGCTTAGGTTCGCAGACTGAAGCTTTCTTT
CDR3 protein: CASSLGSQTEAFF
J gene: TRBJ1-1
V gene: TRBV7-2
clone size: NA
D gene: NA

CDR3 DNA: TGTGCCAGCAGTTCGGCAGGTCTCCCCTACGAGCAGTACTTC
CDR3 protein: CASSSAGLPYEQYF
J gene: TRBJ2-7
V gene: TRBV25-1
clone size: NA
D gene: NA

CDR3 DNA: TGCGCCAGCAGTGACTTAGCGGGAGTGGCCACCGGGGAGCTGTTTTTT
CDR3 protein: CASSDLAGVATGELFF
J gene: TRBJ2-2
V gene: TRBV10-1
clone size: NA
D gene: TRBD2

CDR3 DNA: TGTGCCAGCAGCTTAGCGAGGACACAAGTCTACGAGCAGTACTTC
CDR3 protein: CASSLARTQVYEQYF
J gene: TRBJ2-7
V gene: TRBV7-2
clone size: NA
D gene: NA

CDR3 DNA: TGTGCCAGCAGCTTAGAAACAGTTCAAGAGACCCAGTACTTC
CDR3 protein: CASSLETVQETQYF
J gene: TRBJ2-5
V gene: TRBV7-2
clone size: NA
D gene: NA

CDR3 DNA: TGTGCCATCAGTGAGTCTGGGACTACCTCTGAAATTGAGCAGTTCTTC
CDR3 protein: CAISESGTTSEIEQFF
J gene: TRBJ2-1
V gene: TRBV10-3
clone size: NA
D gene: TRBD2

CDR3 DNA: TGTGCCAGCAGCTTCGGACAGCGGAACACTGAAGCTTTCTTT
CDR3 protein: CASSFGQRNTEAFF
J gene: TRBJ1-1
V gene: TRBV9
clone size: NA
D gene: NA

CDR3 DNA: TGTGCCAGCAGTGAAGCAGATACTCGAGGCTACACCTTC
CDR3 protein: CASSEADTRGYTF
J gene: TRBJ1-2
V gene: TRBV6-1
clone size: NA
D gene: NA

CDR3 DNA: TGTGCCAGTAGTTCCGGCCTCGGGGGCTACACCTTC
CDR3 protein: CASSSGLGGYTF
J gene: TRBJ1-2
V gene: TRBV19
clone size: few
D gene: NA

CDR3 DNA: TGTGCCAGCAGCGTAGTTGAGGGTATCCATGGCTACACCTTC
CDR3 protein: CASSVVEGIHGYTF
J gene: TRBJ1-2
V gene: TRBV9
clone size: NA
D gene: NA

CDR3 DNA: TGTGCCAGCAGTTTATGGGGAGCTAATAATTCACCCCTCCACTTT
CDR3 protein: CASSLWGANNSPLHF
J gene: TRBJ1-6
V gene: TRBV28
clone size: NA
D gene: NA